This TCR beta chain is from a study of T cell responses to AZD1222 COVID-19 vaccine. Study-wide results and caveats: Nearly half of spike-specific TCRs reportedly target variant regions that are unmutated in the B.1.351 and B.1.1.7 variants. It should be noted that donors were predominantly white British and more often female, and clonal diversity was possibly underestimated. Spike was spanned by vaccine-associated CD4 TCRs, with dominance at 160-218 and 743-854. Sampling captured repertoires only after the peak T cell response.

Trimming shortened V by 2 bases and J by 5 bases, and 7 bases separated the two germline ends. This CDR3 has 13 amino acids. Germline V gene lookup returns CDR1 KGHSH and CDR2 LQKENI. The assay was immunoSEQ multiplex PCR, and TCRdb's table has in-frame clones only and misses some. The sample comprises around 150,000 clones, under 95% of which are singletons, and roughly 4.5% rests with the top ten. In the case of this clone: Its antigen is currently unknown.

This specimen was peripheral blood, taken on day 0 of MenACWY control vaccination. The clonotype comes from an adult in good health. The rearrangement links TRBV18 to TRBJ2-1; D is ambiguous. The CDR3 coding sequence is TGTGCCAGCTCACCAGATGCAAACAATGAGCAGTTCTTC. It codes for CASSPDANNEQFF.